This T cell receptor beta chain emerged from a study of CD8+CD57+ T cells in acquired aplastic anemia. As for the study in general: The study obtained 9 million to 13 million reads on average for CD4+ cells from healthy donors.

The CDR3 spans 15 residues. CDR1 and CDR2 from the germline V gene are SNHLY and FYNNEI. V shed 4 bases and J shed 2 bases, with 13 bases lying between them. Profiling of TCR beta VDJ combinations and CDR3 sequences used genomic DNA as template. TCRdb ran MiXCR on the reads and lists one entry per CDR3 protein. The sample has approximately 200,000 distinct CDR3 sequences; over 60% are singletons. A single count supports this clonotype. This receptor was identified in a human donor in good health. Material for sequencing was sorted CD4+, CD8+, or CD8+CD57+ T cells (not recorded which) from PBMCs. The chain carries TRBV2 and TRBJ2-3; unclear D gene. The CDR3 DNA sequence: TGTGCCAGCAGTGGGCAAATCGGAGACACAGATACGCAGTATTTT. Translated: CASSGQIGDTDTQYF. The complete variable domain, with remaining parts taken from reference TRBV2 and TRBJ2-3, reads EPEVTQTPSHQVTQMGQEVILRCVPISNHLYFYWYRQILGQKVEFLVSFYNNEISEKSEIFDDQFSVERPDGSNFTLKIRSTKLEDSAMYFCASSGQIGDTDTQYFGPGTRLTVL.